The subject of this entry is one T cell receptor (beta chain). Its specificity is unknown. The data belong to a study of Graves' ophthalmopathy and Graves' hyperthyroidism. Overall study context: Blood was drawn at initial diagnosis, before any treatment. Overall study findings and caveats: Blood repertoires reportedly contained most expanded thyroid clonotypes above 0.001 frequency.

RNA transcripts provided the template for amplifying TCR beta CDR3 regions. First-round RT-PCR used HTBI primers; second-round multiplex PCR followed. Each CDR3 protein gets one entry after TCRdb re-called the multiplex PCR reads with MiXCR. Of 35,000 to 50,000 distinct CDR3 sequences listed, 45% to 55% are singletons. The J segment lost 6 bases and the V segment lost 0 bases, leaving 5 bases of the junction unmatched. Looked up from germline, CDR1 is DFQATT and CDR2 is SNEGSKA (reference sequence). The CDR3 contains 14 residues. This receptor was identified in an adult woman with stable Graves' hyperthyroidism. V is TRBV20-1 and J is TRBJ2-7; TRBD2 aligns across 10 bases. The specimen was peripheral blood. This chain's CDR3 is CSAREASGSLEQYF. The CDR3 DNA reads as TGCAGTGCTAGAGAGGCTAGCGGGAGCCTCGAGCAGTACTTC.